These T cell receptor beta chains were read from a single sample in a study of blood T cell repertoires in COVID-19. Clones were read by immunoSEQ multiplex PCR, and TCRdb kept only the in-frame ones, dropping some. The table shows about 270,000 clones, with around nine tenths occurring only once. Sample: peripheral blood. All receptors derive from a man in his forties with active or convalescent COVID-19. Both conserved end residues are part of each CDR3.

V gene	J gene	CDR3 length	CDR3 protein
TRBV5-1	TRBJ2-7	14	CASSYGTGDYEQYF
TRBV12-3/TRBV12-4	TRBJ1-2	13	CASSFLTTYGYTF
TRBV7-2	TRBJ2-3	14	CASSQEVFSDTQYF
TRBV6-5	TRBJ2-3	16	CASSYGRAGVSDTQYF
TRBV27	TRBJ1-4	14	CASSSLSTNEKLFF
TRBV15	TRBJ2-1	14	CATGWTGYFNEQFF
TRBV6-1	TRBJ1-2	13	CASSEGTEDGYTF
TRBV21-1	TRBJ2-6	20	CASSNAPRDRHFSGANVLTF
TRBV3-1/TRBV3-2	TRBJ2-7	15	CASSPLDRVNYEQYF
TRBV6-5	TRBJ2-2	15	CASSTGLTNTGELFF
TRBV24-1	TRBJ1-3	12	CATSDGENTIYF
TRBV2	TRBJ2-7	15	CASSSVAGQGDEQYF
TRBV18	TRBJ2-7	15	CASSLGGEGLYEQYF
TRBV7-9	TRBJ1-4	17	CASSKSTGEGSGEKLFF
TRBV18	TRBJ1-3	17	CASSPQGTGYSGNTIYF
TRBV6-5	TRBJ2-1	15	CASSSQGGSYNEQFF
TRBV27	TRBJ1-1	12	CASWRRDTEAFF
TRBV11-3	TRBJ2-3	14	CASSLNTVTDTQYF
TRBV24-1	TRBJ2-2	15	CATSDLEGAPGELFF
TRBV13	TRBJ2-1	17	CASSAEGQGASYNEQFF
TRBV20-1	TRBJ2-3	11	CSASHQDTQYF
TRBV4-2	TRBJ1-2	16	CASSQDLDRGRDGYTF
TRBV19	TRBJ1-6	16	CASTREVGTGSSPLHF
TRBV11-2	TRBJ2-7	16	CASSPRRSGGFYEQYF
TRBV30	TRBJ2-2	15	CAWRKAGANTGELFF
TRBV6-1	TRBJ1-5	14	CASSDTGSNQPQHF
TRBV11-2	TRBJ2-3	15	CASSLGLAATDTQYF
TRBV9	TRBJ2-5	12	CASGGPQETQYF
TRBV2	TRBJ2-2	17	CASIQGAGQENTGELFF
TRBV27	TRBJ2-3	14	CASSPLAARDTQYF
TRBV5-1	TRBJ1-6	14	CASTPDRGSSPLHF
TRBV10-3	TRBJ1-3	14	CAIRVTSSGNTIYF
TRBV29-1	TRBJ1-3	14	CSGIALGRRNTIYF
TRBV5-5	TRBJ2-7	16	CASSSEAQGASYEQYF
TRBV11-3	TRBJ2-6	16	CASSLDSLGGANVLTF
TRBV28	TRBJ1-5	15	CASSQQQLSNQPQHF
TRBV5-1	TRBJ2-6	15	CASSETGSGANVLTF
TRBV7-9	TRBJ2-5	15	CASSSEDRGVETQYF
TRBV19	TRBJ2-1	18	CASSIGGAGLLSYNEQFF
TRBV29-1	TRBJ2-3	15	CSVDRQGDDLDTQYF
TRBV2	TRBJ1-6	14	CATAPGQDNSPLHF
TRBV19	TRBJ1-5	15	CASSTRDRVNQPQHF
TRBV6-4	TRBJ2-2	12	CATSGPHGELFF
TRBV7-9	TRBJ1-6	14	CASSPGQGDSPLHF
TRBV11-1	TRBJ2-7	14	CASRSRADSYEQYF
TRBV5-1	TRBJ1-1	12	CASSPPRGEAFF
TRBV4-2	TRBJ2-1	15	CASSQGAGVYNEQFF
TRBV5-1	TRBJ2-5	16	CASSSSGQGAIGTQYF
TRBV19	TRBJ1-2	12	CASRGRMRGYTF
TRBV28	TRBJ1-2	14	CASSFKGVVYGYTF
TRBV5-1	TRBJ2-2	14	CASSRDRGTGELFF
TRBV4-1	TRBJ2-1	16	CASSRAGTGGLHEQFF
TRBV12-2	TRBJ2-2	16	CASRGLAGLPTGELFF
TRBV4-1	TRBJ2-3	16	CASSPRDRGTTDTQYF